Listed below are T cell receptor beta chains from one sample, sequenced in a study of blood T cells in healthy people across ages. One entry per CDR3 protein results from TCRdb running MiXCR on the 5' RACE reads. The table has 800,000 or so distinct CDR3 sequences, 20% to 25% seen once; the top ten hold approximately 3.7%. These same records also appear under a second study, on T cells of mothers and their children.

The sample consisted of blood. The receptors were sampled from a boy younger than 18 in good health. The CDR3 runs from the conserved cysteine through the conserved F or W. The D gene is left open where the match is weak. Clone size is given for some rows only: seen once, a few or many times, or a class if the clone is expanded.

V gene: TRBV15; clone size: -; D gene: TRBD1; J gene: TRBJ2-1; CDR3 length: 17; CDR3 protein: CATSRGRFRTGTNEQFF; CDR3 DNA: TGTGCCACCAGCAGAGGGCGGTTCAGGACAGGGACCAATGAGCAGTTCTTC
V gene: TRBV7-6; clone size: -; D gene: -; J gene: TRBJ2-3; CDR3 length: 15; CDR3 protein: CASSSNRVSRDTQYF; CDR3 DNA: TGTGCCAGCAGCTCAAACAGGGTTTCCCGGGATACGCAGTATTTT
V gene: TRBV2; clone size: few; D gene: TRBD1; J gene: TRBJ1-5; CDR3 length: 15; CDR3 protein: CASRDGRGDNQPQHF; CDR3 DNA: TGTGCCAGCAGAGACGGCAGGGGGGACAATCAGCCCCAGCATTTT
V gene: TRBV9; clone size: -; D gene: -; J gene: TRBJ1-2; CDR3 length: 18; CDR3 protein: CASSATWGQTEHGYGYTF; CDR3 DNA: TGTGCCAGCAGCGCGACATGGGGGCAGACAGAACATGGCTATGGCTACACCTTC
V gene: TRBV29-1; clone size: -; D gene: TRBD2; J gene: TRBJ2-7; CDR3 length: 11; CDR3 protein: CSGGGLAEQYF; CDR3 DNA: TGCAGCGGGGGGGGACTAGCTGAGCAGTACTTC
V gene: TRBV21-1; clone size: few; D gene: -; J gene: TRBJ2-5; CDR3 length: 10; CDR3 protein: CAYRRETQYF; CDR3 DNA: TGTGCCTACAGACGGGAGACCCAGTACTTC
V gene: TRBV5-1; clone size: -; D gene: -; J gene: TRBJ1-4; CDR3 length: 16; CDR3 protein: CASSSAPTGEYEKLFF; CDR3 DNA: TGCGCCAGCAGCTCCGCGCCCACCGGGGAATACGAAAAACTGTTTTTT
V gene: TRBV20-1; clone size: -; D gene: -; J gene: TRBJ1-1; CDR3 length: 11; CDR3 protein: CSASDDTEAFF; CDR3 DNA: TGCAGTGCTAGCGATGACACTGAAGCTTTCTTT
V gene: TRBV4-3; clone size: few; D gene: -; J gene: TRBJ2-1; CDR3 length: 16; CDR3 protein: CASSQDPDSSYNEQFF; CDR3 DNA: TGCGCCAGCAGCCAAGATCCGGATAGCTCCTACAATGAGCAGTTCTTC
V gene: TRBV29-1; clone size: -; D gene: -; J gene: TRBJ2-5; CDR3 length: 14; CDR3 protein: CSVPTLRGQETQYF; CDR3 DNA: TGCAGCGTTCCGACCCTGAGGGGGCAAGAGACCCAGTACTTC
V gene: TRBV29-1; clone size: few; D gene: -; J gene: TRBJ2-7; CDR3 length: 12; CDR3 protein: CSVLKGDYEQYF; CDR3 DNA: TGCAGCGTCCTAAAGGGAGACTACGAGCAGTACTTC
V gene: TRBV3-1; clone size: -; D gene: -; J gene: TRBJ1-1; CDR3 length: 14; CDR3 protein: CASSLRGGQTEAFF; CDR3 DNA: TGTGCCAGCAGCCTGAGAGGAGGGCAAACTGAAGCTTTCTTT
V gene: TRBV20-1; clone size: -; D gene: TRBD1; J gene: TRBJ2-1; CDR3 length: 16; CDR3 protein: CSASPPRDRDYNEQFF; CDR3 DNA: TGCAGTGCTAGTCCCCCCCGGGACAGGGACTACAATGAGCAGTTCTTC
V gene: TRBV6-5; clone size: -; D gene: TRBD2; J gene: TRBJ2-2; CDR3 length: 15; CDR3 protein: CASSYDLRETGELFF; CDR3 DNA: TGTGCCAGCAGTTACGACTTGCGGGAGACCGGGGAGCTGTTTTTT
V gene: TRBV27; clone size: few; D gene: -; J gene: TRBJ2-2; CDR3 length: 14; CDR3 protein: CASSGPRGTGELFF; CDR3 DNA: TGTGCCAGCAGTGGCCCCAGGGGCACCGGGGAGCTGTTTTTT
V gene: TRBV10-3; clone size: -; D gene: -; J gene: TRBJ1-4; CDR3 length: 13; CDR3 protein: CAIGESVNEKLFF; CDR3 DNA: TGTGCCATCGGTGAGTCGGTAAATGAAAAACTGTTTTTT
V gene: TRBV29-1; clone size: -; D gene: -; J gene: TRBJ1-1; CDR3 length: 12; CDR3 protein: CSAVQGLTEAFF; CDR3 DNA: TGCAGCGCAGTACAGGGATTGACTGAAGCTTTCTTT
V gene: TRBV12-3/TRBV12-4; clone size: few; D gene: TRBD2; J gene: TRBJ2-5; CDR3 length: 16; CDR3 protein: CASSFSSGGDQETQYF; CDR3 DNA: TGTGCCAGCAGTTTTAGTAGCGGGGGGGATCAAGAGACCCAGTACTTC
V gene: TRBV2; clone size: -; D gene: -; J gene: TRBJ2-5; CDR3 length: 15; CDR3 protein: CASNADRNPQETQYF; CDR3 DNA: TGTGCCAGCAACGCGGACCGAAACCCCCAAGAGACCCAGTACTTC
V gene: TRBV7-8; clone size: few; D gene: TRBD2; J gene: TRBJ2-7; CDR3 length: 16; CDR3 protein: CASSPLAGGDDYEQYF; CDR3 DNA: TGTGCCAGCAGCCCACTAGCGGGAGGGGACGATTACGAGCAGTACTTC
V gene: TRBV30; clone size: few; D gene: -; J gene: TRBJ2-6; CDR3 length: 14; CDR3 protein: CAWSEGSGANVLTF; CDR3 DNA: TGTGCCTGGAGTGAGGGGTCTGGGGCCAACGTCCTGACTTTC
V gene: TRBV20-1; clone size: few; D gene: -; J gene: TRBJ2-5; CDR3 length: 13; CDR3 protein: CSASRRGKETQYF; CDR3 DNA: TGCAGTGCTAGTCGACGCGGGAAAGAGACCCAGTACTTC
V gene: TRBV3-1; clone size: -; D gene: TRBD2; J gene: TRBJ2-7; CDR3 length: 14; CDR3 protein: CASSQDGAGYEQYF; CDR3 DNA: TGTGCCAGCAGCCAAGACGGAGCGGGGTACGAGCAGTACTTC
V gene: TRBV7-8; clone size: -; D gene: -; J gene: TRBJ1-4; CDR3 length: 13; CDR3 protein: CASSPSSNEKLFF; CDR3 DNA: TGTGCCAGCAGCCCGAGTTCTAATGAAAAACTGTTTTTT
V gene: TRBV29-1; clone size: -; D gene: TRBD1; J gene: TRBJ2-7; CDR3 length: 15; CDR3 protein: CSVEDKGTGDYEQYF; CDR3 DNA: TGCAGCGTTGAAGATAAGGGGACAGGGGATTACGAGCAGTACTTC
V gene: TRBV5-1; clone size: few; D gene: -; J gene: TRBJ1-5; CDR3 length: 15; CDR3 protein: CASSLEGIGNQPQHF; CDR3 DNA: TGCGCCAGCAGCTTGGAGGGAATAGGCAATCAGCCCCAGCATTTT
V gene: TRBV15; clone size: few; D gene: -; J gene: TRBJ2-4; CDR3 length: 19; CDR3 protein: CATSRDPWGIKARKNIQYF; CDR3 DNA: TGTGCCACCAGCAGAGATCCATGGGGGATCAAAGCGCGTAAAAACATTCAGTACTTC
V gene: TRBV28; clone size: few; D gene: TRBD1; J gene: TRBJ1-4; CDR3 length: 16; CDR3 protein: CASSSSQGAANEKLFF; CDR3 DNA: TGTGCCAGCAGTTCCTCGCAGGGGGCGGCTAATGAAAAACTGTTTTTT
V gene: TRBV28; clone size: -; D gene: TRBD2; J gene: TRBJ2-3; CDR3 length: 14; CDR3 protein: CASNRGGSTDTQYF; CDR3 DNA: TGTGCCAGCAACCGGGGGGGAAGCACAGATACGCAGTATTTT
V gene: TRBV7-2; clone size: few; D gene: TRBD1; J gene: TRBJ1-1; CDR3 length: 15; CDR3 protein: CASSLNSLGQGVPFF; CDR3 DNA: TGTGCCAGCAGCTTAAATAGCTTGGGACAGGGAGTACCTTTCTTT
V gene: TRBV6-6; clone size: few; D gene: TRBD1; J gene: TRBJ2-5; CDR3 length: 16; CDR3 protein: CASSSTSGTGRETQYF; CDR3 DNA: TGTGCCAGCAGTTCAACCTCCGGGACAGGGCGAGAGACCCAGTACTTC
V gene: TRBV15; clone size: -; D gene: -; J gene: TRBJ2-2; CDR3 length: 16; CDR3 protein: CATIPSKDSNTGELFF; CDR3 DNA: TGTGCCACCATCCCGAGCAAGGATTCAAACACCGGGGAGCTGTTTTTT
V gene: TRBV2; clone size: -; D gene: -; J gene: TRBJ1-5; CDR3 length: 12; CDR3 protein: CAVGGHNQPQHF; CDR3 DNA: TGTGCAGTAGGGGGTCACAATCAGCCCCAGCATTTT
V gene: TRBV5-5; clone size: -; D gene: -; J gene: TRBJ1-2; CDR3 length: 14; CDR3 protein: CASSLGSTNYGYTF; CDR3 DNA: TGTGCCAGCAGCTTGGGCAGTACCAACTATGGCTACACCTTC
V gene: TRBV12-3/TRBV12-4; clone size: few; D gene: TRBD1; J gene: TRBJ2-1; CDR3 length: 13; CDR3 protein: CASTSDRVNEQFF; CDR3 DNA: TGTGCCAGCACTTCGGACAGGGTGAATGAGCAGTTCTTC
V gene: TRBV18; clone size: few; D gene: TRBD1; J gene: TRBJ2-1; CDR3 length: 14; CDR3 protein: CASTPGTGGNEQFF; CDR3 DNA: TGTGCCAGCACTCCCGGGACAGGGGGCAATGAGCAGTTCTTC
V gene: TRBV4-3; clone size: -; D gene: -; J gene: TRBJ2-2; CDR3 length: 12; CDR3 protein: CASSRGVGELFF; CDR3 DNA: TGTGCCAGCAGTCGAGGGGTCGGGGAGCTGTTTTTT
V gene: TRBV28; clone size: many; D gene: TRBD2; J gene: TRBJ2-1; CDR3 length: 14; CDR3 protein: CASSLLAVRGEQFF; CDR3 DNA: TGTGCCAGCAGTCTCCTAGCGGTTAGGGGTGAGCAGTTCTTC
V gene: TRBV10-3; clone size: -; D gene: -; J gene: TRBJ2-7; CDR3 length: 16; CDR3 protein: CAISEGLGDLAYEQYF; CDR3 DNA: TGTGCCATCAGTGAAGGGTTGGGGGACTTAGCCTACGAGCAGTACTTC
V gene: TRBV3-1; clone size: -; D gene: TRBD2; J gene: TRBJ2-7; CDR3 length: 14; CDR3 protein: CASNPGGQYYKQYF; CDR3 DNA: TGTGCCAGCAACCCGGGGGGGCAGTACTACAAGCAGTACTTC
V gene: TRBV7-6; clone size: few; D gene: -; J gene: TRBJ2-3; CDR3 length: 12; CDR3 protein: CASSLKEDTQYF; CDR3 DNA: TGTGCCAGCAGCTTAAAGGAAGATACGCAGTATTTT
V gene: TRBV7-3; clone size: -; D gene: -; J gene: TRBJ2-1; CDR3 length: 15; CDR3 protein: CASSFMGLDNNEQFF; CDR3 DNA: TGTGCCAGCAGCTTCATGGGGCTGGATAACAATGAGCAGTTCTTC
V gene: TRBV20-1; clone size: -; D gene: TRBD2; J gene: TRBJ2-3; CDR3 length: 14; CDR3 protein: CSALTSGGSHTQYF; CDR3 DNA: TGCAGTGCTCTGACTAGCGGGGGGTCTCATACGCAGTATTTT
V gene: TRBV5-1; clone size: -; D gene: -; J gene: TRBJ2-5; CDR3 length: 15; CDR3 protein: CASSLAPANQETQYF; CDR3 DNA: TGCGCCAGCAGCTTGGCCCCGGCTAACCAAGAGACCCAGTACTTC
V gene: TRBV12-3/TRBV12-4; clone size: -; D gene: -; J gene: TRBJ2-7; CDR3 length: 13; CDR3 protein: CASSFAASYEQYF; CDR3 DNA: TGTGCCAGCAGTTTTGCTGCATCGTACGAGCAGTACTTC
V gene: TRBV4-1; clone size: few; D gene: -; J gene: TRBJ2-5; CDR3 length: 16; CDR3 protein: CASSRGPLDSQETQYF; CDR3 DNA: TGCGCCAGCAGCCGCGGGCCCCTAGATTCACAAGAGACCCAGTACTTC
V gene: TRBV3-1; clone size: few; D gene: -; J gene: TRBJ2-2; CDR3 length: 14; CDR3 protein: CASSSHLVTGELFF; CDR3 DNA: TGTGCCAGCAGCTCCCATCTCGTCACCGGGGAGCTGTTTTTT